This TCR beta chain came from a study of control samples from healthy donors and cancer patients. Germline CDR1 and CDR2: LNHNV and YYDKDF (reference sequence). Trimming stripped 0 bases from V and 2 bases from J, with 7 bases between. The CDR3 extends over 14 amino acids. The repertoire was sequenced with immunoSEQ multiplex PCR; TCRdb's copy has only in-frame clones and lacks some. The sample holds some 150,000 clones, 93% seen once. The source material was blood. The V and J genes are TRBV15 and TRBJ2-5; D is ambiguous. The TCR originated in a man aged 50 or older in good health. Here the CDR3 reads CATSRDFGQETQYF. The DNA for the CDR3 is TGTGCCACCAGCAGAGATTTCGGACAAGAGACCCAGTACTTC.